Below, 18 T cell receptor beta chains from the same sample are listed, as sequenced in a study of T-cell memory formation after mild COVID-19. MiXCR, run by TCRdb on the 5' RACE reads, gives a single entry per CDR3 protein. The table has about 140,000 distinct CDR3 sequences, 11% to 15% seen once. Sample: PBMCs or a T cell subset sorted from them (not recorded which). These TCRs come from an adult woman who had mild COVID-19 (a few samples of this study predate the infection). Cell type and time point are not known.

CDR3 sequence: CASSLSGGDSPLHF. As DNA, the CDR3 is TGTGCCAGCAGCTTGTCCGGAGGGGATTCACCCCTCCACTTT. The chain couples TRBV5-5 to TRBJ1-6, with TRBD1 as a possible D gene (5 bases). V was trimmed by 1 base and J by 8 bases, leaving 10 bases between them. This CDR3 has 14 residues. CDR1 and CDR2 (germline): SGHKS, YYEKEE (reference sequence). Full variable domain (missing parts from reference TRBV5-5 and TRBJ1-6): DAGVTQSPTHLIKTRGQQVTLRCSPISGHKSVSWYQQVLGQGPQFIFQYYEKEERGRGNFPDRFSARQFPNYSSELNVNALLLGDSALYLCASSLSGGDSPLHFGNGTRLTVT.

This rearrangement joins TRBV9 to TRBJ2-3, with D uncertain. Per germline, CDR1 SGDLS and CDR2 YYNGEE. The ends were cut back, 4 bases at V and 2 bases at J, with 8 bases in the middle. This CDR3 spans 13 amino acids. This CDR3 reads CASSQSVTDTQYF. The CDR3 region has the DNA TGTGCCAGCAGCCAGTCTGTCACAGATACGCAGTATTTT.

This clonotype was counted a few times. This chain joins TRBV7-9 and TRBJ2-5, with D unresolved. Per the germline V gene, CDR1 is SEHNR and CDR2 is FQNEAQ (reference sequence). The CDR3 loop spans 14 amino acids. Between the trimmed V and J ends, which lost 3 bases and 1 base, there was a span of 9 bases. The CDR3 reads CASSFPEIQETQYF. The CDR3 nucleotides read TGTGCCAGCAGCTTCCCGGAGATCCAAGAGACCCAGTACTTC.

This clonotype occurred many times. The chain couples TRBV4-1 to TRBJ2-1, with D perhaps matching TRBD2 (5 bases). The CDR3 is 18 amino acids. The germline CDR1 and CDR2 sequences are MGHRA and YSYEKL. V was shortened by 0 bases and J by 0 bases, with 15 bases between the two germline ends. In DNA form, the CDR3 reads TGCGCCAGCAGCCAAGAGAGGGTGGGAGCCCGCTCCTACAATGAGCAGTTCTTC. Its protein is CASSQERVGARSYNEQFF.

The V gene is TRBV15, the J gene TRBJ1-6; 8 bases agree with TRBD1. J gave up 9 bases and V 3 bases, and 1 base lay outside the gene matches. This CDR3 contains 13 residues. Germline V lookup: CDR1 LNHNV, CDR2 YYDKDF (reference sequence). The chain's CDR3 is CATSSRGLSPLHF. CDR3 in DNA: TGTGCCACCAGCAGCAGGGGGCTTTCACCCCTCCACTTT.

This clonotype was seen a few times. The chain couples TRBV13 to TRBJ2-7; TRBD2 agrees at 7 bases. The length of the CDR3 is 13 residues. With V trimmed by 6 bases and J by 2 bases, 4 bases remained unmatched. Germline-derived CDR1 and CDR2 are PRHDT and FYEKMQ (reference sequence). The CDR3 DNA follows: TGTGCCAGCAGGGAAGGGACTACCTACGAGCAGTACTTC. Its protein product is CASREGTTYEQYF. Complete variable domain (other parts from reference TRBV13 and TRBJ2-7): AAGVIQSPRHLIKEKRETATLKCYPIPRHDTVYWYQQGPGQDPQFLISFYEKMQSDKGSIPDRFSAQQFSDYHSELNMSSLELGDSALYFCASREGTTYEQYFGPGTRLTVT.

This clonotype came up many times. The genes are TRBV7-9 and TRBJ2-1; 7 nucleotides line up with TRBD2. The CDR3 runs 17 residues. Germline V gives CDR1 SEHNR, CDR2 FQNEAQ (reference sequence). Trimming cost V 5 bases and J 7 bases; bases outside gene matches: 17. CDR3 nucleotides: TGTGCCAGCAGCGCCGGGACTTCAGCGGGAAGTAGAAATGAGCAGTTCTTC. Protein sequence: CASSAGTSAGSRNEQFF.

This clonotype was observed a few times. The gene calls are TRBV27 and TRBJ2-2; 9 positions agree with TRBD1. The CDR3 spans 17 residues. After removal of 2 bases from V and 4 bases from J, the junction contained 8 bases not matched to a gene. Germline V gene data show CDR1 as MNHEY and CDR2 as SMNVEV (reference sequence). For the CDR3, the DNA is TGTGCCAGCAGTTTAACAGGGGGCAGCCTTCTCACCGGGGAGCTGTTTTTT. Protein product: CASSLTGGSLLTGELFF.

The chain links TRBV12-5 to TRBJ2-7; perhaps TRBD2 as D (6 bases). Between the trimmed V and J ends, which lost 7 bases and 6 bases, there was a span of 22 bases. Germline assignment: CDR1 LGHNT and CDR2 FRNRAP. The CDR3 runs to 15 residues. The CDR3 DNA follows: TGTGCTAGTGTTACCGGGACTCCTCTTCTCGGCGAGCAGTACTTC. The encoded protein is CASVTGTPLLGEQYF.

In its sample, this clonotype was seen a few times. The chain recombines TRBV5-1 with TRBJ2-7; D may be TRBD1 (5 bases). Per the germline V gene, CDR1 is SGHRS and CDR2 is YFSETQ. V lost 4 bases and J lost 4, with 18 bases in between. This CDR3 is 15 amino acids long. CDR3 residues: CASSSETVSPYEQYF. In DNA, the CDR3 is TGCGCCAGCAGCAGCGAGACAGTATCCCCTTACGAGCAGTACTTC.

This clonotype was found a few times. The chain employs TRBV4-1 and TRBJ2-7, with TRBD1 identical over 10 bases. V gave up 4 bases and J gave up 7 bases; unmatched junction bases: 13. CDR1 is MGHRA and CDR2 is YSYEKL in the germline V gene. CDR3 length: 16 residues. CDR3 sequence (DNA): TGCGCCAGCAGCCTGCCCCCGGACAGGGGGTATAGGGAGCAGTACTTC. This sequence encodes CASSLPPDRGYREQYF.

This clonotype appeared a few times. This chain links TRBV9 with TRBJ2-7, with 12 bases matching TRBD2. Germline V gene sequence: CDR1 SGDLS, CDR2 YYNGEE. CDR3 length equals 14 residues. Unmatched junction bases numbered 4, after V lost 3 bases and J lost 6 bases. In DNA, the CDR3 is TGTGCCAGCAGCGCTCCGGGACTAGCGGGCGAGCAGTACTTC. Its translation: CASSAPGLAGEQYF.

This clonotype was recorded a few times. This chain uses TRBV20-1 with TRBJ2-3; unclear D gene. CDR1 is DFQATT, CDR2 SNEGSKA, per germline (reference sequence). Deletions cut 7 bases from V and 4 bases from J, with 12 bases between. This CDR3 has 12 amino acids. The CDR3 loop is CSVQSVADTQYF. The CDR3 DNA reads as TGCAGTGTCCAGTCGGTAGCAGATACGCAGTATTTT.

This clonotype was seen ten or more times. The chain links TRBV7-8 to TRBJ2-1; 7 bases are shared with TRBD1. CDR3 length: 17 amino acids. J gave up 4 bases and V 5 bases, and 14 bases lay outside the gene matches. Germline CDR1 and CDR2: SGHVS and FQNEAQ. This chain's CDR3 is CASSRSDRALMYNEQFF. The CDR3 DNA reads TGTGCCAGCAGCCGCTCCGACAGGGCGCTTATGTACAATGAGCAGTTCTTC.

The gene calls are TRBV9 and TRBJ2-7, with 11 bases aligning to TRBD2. This CDR3 has 16 amino acids. V dropped 0 bases and J dropped 4; count of bases not matched to a gene: 6. Germline CDR1 and CDR2: SGDLS and YYNGEE. The CDR3 DNA reads as TGTGCCAGCAGCGTAGGAACAGGGACTAGCGGTTACGAGCAGTACTTC. As protein: CASSVGTGTSGYEQYF.

In its sample, this clonotype was seen many times. V gene TRBV7-7 combines with J gene TRBJ1-4, with D maybe TRBD1 (6 bases). CDR3 length: 14 residues. The V gene's germline CDR1 is SSHAT and CDR2 FNYEAQ (reference sequence). Between the trimmed V and J ends, which lost 2 bases and 8 bases, there was a span of 12 bases. CDR3 protein: CASSLSAGDEKLFF. CDR3 in DNA: TGTGCCAGCAGCTTATCGGCAGGGGACGAAAAACTGTTTTTT.

The gene calls are TRBV12-5 and TRBJ2-3, with 16 nucleotides matching TRBD2. This CDR3 region has 19 residues. V lost 5 bases to trimming and J lost 3 bases; unmatched junction nucleotides: 11. Germline assignment: CDR1 LGHNT and CDR2 FRNRAP. The DNA of the CDR3 is TGTGCTAGTGGTCACCTCGGGACTAGCGGGGGGGCTGGGACAGATACGCAGTATTTT. Translated: CASGHLGTSGGAGTDTQYF.

The J gene is TRBJ1-5, the V gene TRBV25-1; maybe TRBD1 (5 bases). V gave up 2 bases and J gave up 4 bases, with 18 bases separating them. CDR1 and CDR2 (germline): MGHDK, SYGVNS. The CDR3 spans 17 residues. Here the CDR3 reads CASSEGGSGFRNQPQHF. CDR3 DNA: TGTGCCAGCAGTGAAGGGGGATCAGGGTTTCGGAATCAGCCCCAGCATTTT.